Each of the 6 T cell receptor beta chains below was sequenced from the same sample in a study of T cell responses to AZD1222 COVID-19 vaccine. Sequencing used immunoSEQ multiplex PCR; TCRdb keeps in-frame clones, though not all of them. The sample holds tens of thousands of clones, 85% to 95% seen once. Specimen: peripheral blood, collected 28 days after the second AZD1222 dose. These receptor sequences come from an adult who received the AZD1222 COVID-19 vaccine.

This chain uses TRBV5-1 with TRBJ2-5; the D is unclear. Trimming cost V 1 base and J 0 bases, with 16 bases left between them. CDR3 length: 17 residues. CDR1 is SGHRS and CDR2 is YFSETQ in the germline V gene. CDR3 loop: CASSLSPLRPHQETQYF. In DNA, the CDR3 is TGCGCCAGCAGCTTGAGTCCCCTTAGGCCACACCAAGAGACCCAGTACTTC.

This chain uses TRBV24-1 with TRBJ2-7, with TRBD1 as a possible D gene (6 bases). The CDR3 has 15 residues. Trimming pared 5 bases from V and 6 bases from J, leaving 19 bases between. CDR1 is KGHDR, CDR2 SFDVKD, per germline. CDR3 nucleotide sequence: TGTGCCACCAGTGTCAGGGACACGGTCTTTGGCGAGCAGTACTTC. It translates to CATSVRDTVFGEQYF.

There are a few counts of this clone. The CDR3 sequence: CASSFDKGTGELFF. The DNA for the CDR3 is TGTGCCAGCAGCTTTGATAAGGGAACCGGGGAGCTGTTTTTT. The V call is TRBV7-9, the J call TRBJ2-2, with D hard to call. Germline V CDR1 and CDR2: SEHNR, FQNEAQ (reference sequence). The CDR3 has 14 amino acids. Trimming pared 3 bases from V and 5 bases from J, leaving 10 bases between.

The genes are TRBV11-2 and TRBJ2-3; 11 nucleotides agree with TRBD2. The CDR3 extends over 16 amino acids. The germline gives CDR1 SGHAT, CDR2 FQNNGV. V shed 1 base and J 0 bases; nucleotides not matched to a gene: 0. CDR3 sequence reads: CASSLGLAGSTDTQYF. The CDR3 DNA is TGTGCCAGCAGCTTAGGACTAGCGGGGAGCACAGATACGCAGTATTTT. Together with reference TRBV11-2 and TRBJ2-3, the CDR3 gives the full variable domain: EAGVAQSPRYKIIEKRQSVAFWCNPISGHATLYWYQQILGQGPKLLIQFQNNGVVDDSQLPKDRFSAERLKGVDSTLKIQPAKLEDSAVYLCASSLGLAGSTDTQYFGPGTRLTVL.

The V gene is TRBV18, the J gene TRBJ2-7, with D maybe TRBD2 (7 bases). V lost 2 bases, J lost 4 bases, and 24 bases lay in between. Germline CDR1 is KGHSH and CDR2 is LQKENI. This CDR3 has 18 amino acids. The CDR3 protein is CASSPYFAGAGAGYEQYF. The CDR3 DNA is TGTGCCAGCTCACCATACTTTGCAGGCGCGGGGGCAGGGTACGAGCAGTACTTC.

The gene calls are TRBV7-9 and TRBJ2-5, with D tentatively TRBD1 (5 bases). The CDR3 contains 13 residues. Germline V gene sequence: CDR1 SEHNR, CDR2 FQNEAQ (reference sequence). The V gene lost 5 bases and the J gene lost 3 bases, with 10 bases spanning the gap. CDR3 coding DNA: TGTGCCAGCAGCCCCAGGGTTAAAGAGACCCAGTACTTC. Amino acid sequence: CASSPRVKETQYF.